A single sample gave rise to the 9 T cell receptor beta chains below, sequenced in a study of T-cell memory formation after mild COVID-19. TCRdb called the 5' RACE reads again in MiXCR, with one record for every CDR3 protein. The data contain around 310,000 distinct CDR3 sequences, over 11% of them seen just once; the ten biggest clones take up roughly a fifth. Sequenced sample: PBMCs or a T cell subset sorted from them (not recorded which). These receptors came from a man aged 18 to 29 who had mild COVID-19 (a few samples of this study predate the infection). Cell type and time point are not known.

This clonotype occurred a few times. J is TRBJ2-6 and V is TRBV7-9; D unresolved. The V gene's germline CDR1 is SEHNR and CDR2 FQNEAQ (reference sequence). This CDR3 contains 12 residues. The germline V and J ends were trimmed by 5 bases and 5 bases, with 4 bases remaining between them. The CDR3 loop is CASSPRANVLTF. Here the CDR3 DNA reads TGTGCCAGCAGCCCCAGGGCCAACGTCCTGACTTTC.

This chain connects TRBV6-6 to TRBJ1-5; tentative D call: TRBD1 (5 bases). The V and J ends lost 0 bases and 5 bases respectively, with 8 bases between them. Germline CDR1 reads MNHNY; CDR2 reads SVGAGI (reference sequence). This CDR3 is 14 amino acids long. The CDR3 here is CASSYSGPDQPQHF. The DNA of the CDR3 is TGTGCCAGCAGTTACTCGGGGCCGGATCAGCCCCAGCATTTT.

This chain links TRBV4-3 with TRBJ2-7, with D perhaps matching TRBD2 (5 bases). Germline CDR1 LGHNA, CDR2 YSLEER. CDR3 length equals 13 residues. V lost 1 base and J 4 bases, leaving 8 bases between the germline ends. CDR3 amino acids: CASSQGPGYEQYV. As DNA, the CDR3 is TGCGCCAGCAGCCAAGGTCCGGGGTACGAGCAGTACGTC.

This rearrangement joins TRBV29-1 to TRBJ1-1; TRBD1 matches 9 bases. There are 16 residues in the CDR3. V shed 7 bases and J 5 bases; nucleotides not matched to a gene: 17. The V gene's germline CDR1 is SQVTM and CDR2 ANQGSEA. The CDR3 loop reads CSGGRTGVPEGTEAFF. For the CDR3, the DNA is TGCAGCGGGGGGCGGACAGGGGTTCCCGAGGGGACTGAAGCTTTCTTT.

The chain carries TRBV7-2 and TRBJ2-5; weak D call: TRBD1 (6 bases). This CDR3 has 15 residues. V shed 5 bases and J shed 4 bases, with 17 bases lying between them. Germline V gene data show CDR1 as SGHTA and CDR2 as FQGNSA. The CDR3 bases are TGTGCCAGCAGCCGATTGGGGGCGTCGGGAGAGACCCAGTACTTC. Its translation is CASSRLGASGETQYF.

As concerns this clonotype: A much larger clone lies one base from this, so it may be a read error. The chain combines TRBV15 with TRBJ2-5; 7 bases fit TRBD1. The germline gives CDR1 LNHNV, CDR2 YYDKDF (reference sequence). The CDR3 has 12 residues. Germline trimming cut 8 bases from V and 6 bases from J; bases unmatched to any gene: 6. The CDR3: CATGKGGQTQYF. The CDR3 nucleotides read TGTGCCACCGGCAAAGGGGGCCAGACCCAGTACTTC.

The genes are TRBV6-6 and TRBJ1-2; 9 bases line up with TRBD1. The CDR3 runs 14 residues. V lost 6 bases to trimming and J lost 6 bases; unmatched junction nucleotides: 8. Germline CDR1 is MNHNY and CDR2 is SVGAGI (reference sequence). The CDR3 region is CASSPTGQGNGYTF. The CDR3 DNA is TGTGCCAGCAGCCCTACGGGACAGGGAAATGGCTACACCTTC.

The rearrangement joins TRBV27 to TRBJ2-3; D unresolved. The CDR3 totals 14 residues. The germline gives CDR1 MNHEY, CDR2 SMNVEV (reference sequence). V lost 3 bases and J 6 bases, leaving 13 bases between the germline ends. This CDR3 is CASSFQGFWDTQYF. The DNA for the CDR3 is TGTGCCAGCAGTTTTCAAGGATTCTGGGATACGCAGTATTTT.

This clonotype was seen a few times. The chain couples TRBV6-5 to TRBJ1-1; perhaps TRBD1 as D (5 bases). In germline, CDR1 is MNHEY, CDR2 SVGAGI. This CDR3 has 14 residues. Trimming took off 5 bases at V and 5 bases at J, with 15 bases between the two ends. The CDR3 nucleotides are TGTGCCAGCAGTATCCGACAGCAGGGAACTGAAGCTTTCTTT. Amino acids: CASSIRQQGTEAFF.